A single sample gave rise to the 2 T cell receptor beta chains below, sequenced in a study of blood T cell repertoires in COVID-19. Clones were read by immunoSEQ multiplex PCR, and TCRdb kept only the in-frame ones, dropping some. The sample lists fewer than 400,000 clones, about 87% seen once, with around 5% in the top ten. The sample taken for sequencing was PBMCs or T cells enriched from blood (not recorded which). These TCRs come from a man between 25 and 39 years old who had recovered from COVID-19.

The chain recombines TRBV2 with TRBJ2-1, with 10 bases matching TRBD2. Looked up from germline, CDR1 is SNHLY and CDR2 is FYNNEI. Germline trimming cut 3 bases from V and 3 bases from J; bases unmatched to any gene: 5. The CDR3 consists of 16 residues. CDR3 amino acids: CASSEGRTSGYNEQFF. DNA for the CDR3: TGTGCCAGCAGTGAGGGAAGGACTAGCGGCTACAATGAGCAGTTCTTC.

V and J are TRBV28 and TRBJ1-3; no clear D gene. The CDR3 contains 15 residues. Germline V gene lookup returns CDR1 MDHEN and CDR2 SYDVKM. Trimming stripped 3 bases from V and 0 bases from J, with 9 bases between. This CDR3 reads CASSLGRPSGNTIYF. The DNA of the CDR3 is TGTGCCAGCAGTTTGGGGAGACCCTCTGGAAACACCATATATTTT.